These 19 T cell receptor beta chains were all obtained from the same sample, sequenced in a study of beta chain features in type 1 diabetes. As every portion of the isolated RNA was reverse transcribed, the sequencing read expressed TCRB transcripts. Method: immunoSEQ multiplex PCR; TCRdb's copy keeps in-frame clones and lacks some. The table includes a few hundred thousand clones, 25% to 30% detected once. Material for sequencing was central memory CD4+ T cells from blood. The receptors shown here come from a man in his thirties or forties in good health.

Written as DNA, the CDR3 is TGTGCCAGCAGTAGTGTTAGCGGGGAGCTGTTTTTT. The encoded protein is CASSSVSGELFF. The rearrangement links TRBV25-1 to TRBJ2-2; D call uncertain. Germline V gene sequence: CDR1 MGHDK, CDR2 SYGVNS. CDR3 length equals 12 residues. Trimming removed 5 bases at V and 7 bases at J, with 8 bases between. The whole variable domain, filled in from reference TRBV25-1 and TRBJ2-2, reads EADIYQTPRYLVIGTGKKITLECSQTMGHDKMYWYQQDPGMELHLIHYSYGVNSTEKGDLSSESTVSRIRTEHFPLTLESARPSHTSQYLCASSSVSGELFFGEGSRLTVL.

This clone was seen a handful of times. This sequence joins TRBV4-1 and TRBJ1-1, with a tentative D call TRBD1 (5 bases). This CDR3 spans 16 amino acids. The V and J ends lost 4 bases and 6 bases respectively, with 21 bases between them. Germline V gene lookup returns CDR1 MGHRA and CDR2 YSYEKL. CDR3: CASSRGPGTDGSEAFF. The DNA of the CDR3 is TGCGCCAGCAGCCGCGGGCCCGGGACCGACGGTTCTGAAGCTTTCTTT.

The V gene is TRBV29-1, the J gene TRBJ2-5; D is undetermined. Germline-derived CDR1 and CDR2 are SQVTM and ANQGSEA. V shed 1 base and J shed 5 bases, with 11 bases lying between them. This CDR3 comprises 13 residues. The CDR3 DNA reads TGCAGCGTTGAAGTTTCACGTAGGGAGACCCAGTACTTC. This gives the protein CSVEVSRRETQYF. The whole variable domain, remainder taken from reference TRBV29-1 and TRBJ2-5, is SAVISQKPSRDICQRGTSLTIQCQVDSQVTMMFWYRQQPGQSLTLIATANQGSEATYESGFVIDKFPISRPNLTFSTLTVSNMSPEDSSIYLCSVEVSRRETQYFGPGTRLLVL.

In DNA, the CDR3 is TGTGCCAGCAGAGCACGAACGGGCACAGATACGCAGTATTTT. It encodes CASRARTGTDTQYF. The chain has TRBV2 and TRBJ2-3; D unclear. CDR1 is SNHLY and CDR2 is FYNNEI in the germline V gene. CDR3 length equals 14 residues. V lost 6 bases to trimming and J lost 1 base, with 11 bases between them.

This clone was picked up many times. In DNA, the CDR3 is TGTGCCAGCAGTGAATTTAGAGGGGAGGCGGAGACCCAGTACTTC. The encoded protein is CASSEFRGEAETQYF. The genes are TRBV25-1 and TRBJ2-5; a possible D gene is TRBD2 (6 bases). CDR1 and CDR2 (germline): MGHDK, SYGVNS. This CDR3 region has 15 residues. V shed 1 base and J shed 5 bases, with 14 bases lying between them. Full variable domain (rest looked up from reference TRBV25-1 and TRBJ2-5): EADIYQTPRYLVIGTGKKITLECSQTMGHDKMYWYQQDPGMELHLIHYSYGVNSTEKGDLSSESTVSRIRTEHFPLTLESARPSHTSQYLCASSEFRGEAETQYFGPGTRLLVL.

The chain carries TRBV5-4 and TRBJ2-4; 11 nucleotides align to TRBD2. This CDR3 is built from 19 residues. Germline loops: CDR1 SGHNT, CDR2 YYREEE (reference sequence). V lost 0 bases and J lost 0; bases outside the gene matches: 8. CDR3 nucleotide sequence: TGTGCCAGCAGCTTGGGGGGCCGACTAGCGGGAACAGCCAAAAACATTCAGTACTTC. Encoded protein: CASSLGGRLAGTAKNIQYF.

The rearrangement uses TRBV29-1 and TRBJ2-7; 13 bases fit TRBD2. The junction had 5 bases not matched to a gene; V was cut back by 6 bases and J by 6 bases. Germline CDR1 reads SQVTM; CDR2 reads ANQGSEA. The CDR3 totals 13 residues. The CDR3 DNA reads TGCAGCGTATGGACTAGCGGGAGAGCCGAGCAGTACTTC. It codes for CSVWTSGRAEQYF.

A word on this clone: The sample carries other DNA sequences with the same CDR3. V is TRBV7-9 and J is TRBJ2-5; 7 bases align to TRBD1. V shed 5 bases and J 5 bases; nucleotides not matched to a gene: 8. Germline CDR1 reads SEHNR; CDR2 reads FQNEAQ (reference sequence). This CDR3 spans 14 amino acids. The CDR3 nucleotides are TGTGCCAGCAGCCCACACAGGGGAAGCGAGACCCAGTACTTC. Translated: CASSPHRGSETQYF.

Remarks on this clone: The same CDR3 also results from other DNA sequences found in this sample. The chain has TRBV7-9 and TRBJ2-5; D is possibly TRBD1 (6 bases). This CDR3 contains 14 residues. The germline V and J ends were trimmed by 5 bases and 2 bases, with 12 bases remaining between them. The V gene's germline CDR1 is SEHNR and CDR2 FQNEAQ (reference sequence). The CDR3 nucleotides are TGTGCCAGCAGCACCTGGACAGTACAAGAGACCCAGTACTTC. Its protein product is CASSTWTVQETQYF. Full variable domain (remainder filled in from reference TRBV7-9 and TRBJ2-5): DTGVSQNPRHKITKRGQNVTFRCDPISEHNRLYWYRQTLGQGPEFLTYFQNEAQLEKSRLLSDRFSAERPKGSFSTLEIQRTEQGDSAMYLCASSTWTVQETQYFGPGTRLLVL.

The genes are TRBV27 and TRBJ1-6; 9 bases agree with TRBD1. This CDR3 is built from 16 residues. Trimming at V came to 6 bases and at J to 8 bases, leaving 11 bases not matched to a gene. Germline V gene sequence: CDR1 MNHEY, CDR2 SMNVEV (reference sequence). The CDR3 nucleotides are TGTGCCAGCAGACACAGGGGGCGAGGGGTCTATTCACCCCTCCACTTT. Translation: CASRHRGRGVYSPLHF.

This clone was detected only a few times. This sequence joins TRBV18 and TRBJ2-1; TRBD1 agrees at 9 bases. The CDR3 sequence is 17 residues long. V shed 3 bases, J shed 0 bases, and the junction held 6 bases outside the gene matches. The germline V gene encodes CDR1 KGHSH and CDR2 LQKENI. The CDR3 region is CASSPGTGSPSYNEQFF. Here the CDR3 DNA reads TGTGCCAGCTCACCCGGGACAGGGTCCCCCTCCTACAATGAGCAGTTCTTC.

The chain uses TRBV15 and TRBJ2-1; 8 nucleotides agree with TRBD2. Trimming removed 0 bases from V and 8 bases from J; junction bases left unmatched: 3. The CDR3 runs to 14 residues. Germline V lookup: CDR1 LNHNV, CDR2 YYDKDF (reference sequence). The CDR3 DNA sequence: TGTGCCACCAGCAGAGATAGCGGGAACTATGAGCAGTTCTTC. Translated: CATSRDSGNYEQFF.

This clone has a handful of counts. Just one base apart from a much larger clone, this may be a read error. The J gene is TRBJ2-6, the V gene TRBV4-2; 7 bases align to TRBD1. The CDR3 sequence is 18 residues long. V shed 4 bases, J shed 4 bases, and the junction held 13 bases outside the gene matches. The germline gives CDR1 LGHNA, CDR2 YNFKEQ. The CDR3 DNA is TGTGCCAGCAGCCCCCCTCCCCTAGGGGGCGCCGGGGCCAACGTCCTGACTTTC. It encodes CASSPPPLGGAGANVLTF.

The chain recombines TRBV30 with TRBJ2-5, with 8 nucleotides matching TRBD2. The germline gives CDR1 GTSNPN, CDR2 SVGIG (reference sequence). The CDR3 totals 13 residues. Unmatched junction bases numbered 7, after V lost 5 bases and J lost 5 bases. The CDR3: CAWGSGNVETQYF. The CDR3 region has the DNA TGTGCCTGGGGTAGCGGGAATGTGGAGACCCAGTACTTC.

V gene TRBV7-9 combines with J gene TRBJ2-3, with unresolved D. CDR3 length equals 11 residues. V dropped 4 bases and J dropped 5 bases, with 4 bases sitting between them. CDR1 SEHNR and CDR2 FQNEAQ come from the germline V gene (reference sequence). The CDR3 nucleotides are TGTGCCAGCAGCTCAGAAGATACGCAGTATTTT. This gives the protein CASSSEDTQYF.

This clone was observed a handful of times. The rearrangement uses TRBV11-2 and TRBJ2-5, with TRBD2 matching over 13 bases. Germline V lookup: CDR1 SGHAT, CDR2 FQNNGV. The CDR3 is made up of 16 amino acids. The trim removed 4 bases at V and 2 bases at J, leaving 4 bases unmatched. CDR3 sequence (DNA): TGTGCCAGCAGCTCGGGGACTAGCGGGATTCAAGAGACCCAGTACTTC. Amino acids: CASSSGTSGIQETQYF. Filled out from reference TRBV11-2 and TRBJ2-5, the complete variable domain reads EAGVAQSPRYKIIEKRQSVAFWCNPISGHATLYWYQQILGQGPKLLIQFQNNGVVDDSQLPKDRFSAERLKGVDSTLKIQPAKLEDSAVYLCASSSGTSGIQETQYFGPGTRLLVL.

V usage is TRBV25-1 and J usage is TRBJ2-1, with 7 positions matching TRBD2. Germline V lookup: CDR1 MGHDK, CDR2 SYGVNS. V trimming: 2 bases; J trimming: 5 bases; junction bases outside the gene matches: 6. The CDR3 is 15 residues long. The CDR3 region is CASSERSSGNNEQFF. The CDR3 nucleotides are TGTGCCAGCAGTGAAAGGTCTAGCGGAAACAATGAGCAGTTCTTC.

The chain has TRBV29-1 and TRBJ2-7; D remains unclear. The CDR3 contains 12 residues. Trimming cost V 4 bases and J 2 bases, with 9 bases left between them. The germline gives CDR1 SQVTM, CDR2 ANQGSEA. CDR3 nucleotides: TGCAGCGTTGTTTGGGCCGCCTACGAGCAGTACTTC. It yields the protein CSVVWAAYEQYF.

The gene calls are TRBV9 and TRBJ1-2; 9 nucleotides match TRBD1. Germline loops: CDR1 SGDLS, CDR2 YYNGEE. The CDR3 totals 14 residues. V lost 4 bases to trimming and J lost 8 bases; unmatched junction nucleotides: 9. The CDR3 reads CASSSSRDRDGYTF. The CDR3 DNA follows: TGTGCCAGCAGCTCGTCCCGGGACAGGGACGGCTACACCTTC. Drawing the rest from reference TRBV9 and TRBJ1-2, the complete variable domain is DSGVTQTPKHLITATGQRVTLRCSPRSGDLSVYWYQQSLDQGLQFLIQYYNGEERAKGNILERFSAQQFPDLHSELNLSSLELGDSALYFCASSSSRDRDGYTFGSGTRLTVV.